The clone carrying this T cell receptor beta chain was detected many times. Its cognate antigen is unknown. Amplification yielded TCR beta CDR3 regions, with RNA transcripts as the source. The HTBI primer set was used in a first-round RT-PCR of the TCR CDR3. TCRdb itself ran the multiplex PCR reads through MiXCR, one entry per CDR3 protein. The sample has around 290,000 distinct CDR3 sequences; more than 15% are singletons. These data come from a study of T cells in Graves' hyperthyroidism and ophthalmopathy. Study-level points and caveats: Blood also showed most of the thyroid clonotypes that were expanded above 0.001.

CDR3 length equals 13 residues. V lost 9 bases, J lost 4 bases, and 13 bases lay in between. The V gene's germline CDR1 is SGHTA and CDR2 FQGNSA. Ophthalmopathy patients showed a Clinical Activity Score of at least 3, NOSPECS grade of at least 4 and duration under 3 months. Patients showing uncontrolled infection, other autoimmune disease, pregnancy or lactation were ineligible. The chain employs TRBV7-2 and TRBJ2-1, with a tentative D call TRBD1 (6 bases). This TCR derives from a woman aged 55-75 years with Graves' ophthalmopathy. The sequenced material came from blood. In DNA, the CDR3 is TGTGCCAGTACCGGGACAACATACAATGAGCAGTTCTTC. It yields the protein CASTGTTYNEQFF.